This T cell receptor (beta chain) was found in a study of neurological immune-mediated disorders. Sequencing runs each yielded over 200 million TCR-beta sequences from 15-18 subjects. MiXCR, run by TCRdb on the 5' RACE reads, gives a single entry per CDR3 protein. Among 39,000 or so distinct CDR3 sequences listed, roughly 2.5% were seen once. This clonotype was counted ten times or more. Its matching antigen is unknown. After removal of 8 bases from V and 2 bases from J, the junction contained 8 bases not matched to a gene. This CDR3 contains 15 residues. Germline V CDR1 and CDR2: MNHEY, SMNVEV (reference sequence). Study conclusions and caveats: The study found no CDR3 amino acid sequences shared by expanded clones across subjects, suggesting private repertoires in all groups. Whereas HTLV-1-associated myelopathy showed the most TCR clonal expansion, multiple sclerosis showed the least, with levels below those of healthy controls.

This sequence originates from a young man with multiple sclerosis. The chain uses TRBV27 and TRBJ1-4, with TRBD1 identical over 7 bases. The sequenced sample was PBMCs. CDR3 nucleotide sequence: TGTGCCAGCGGTAAACAGGGGAGGACTAATGAAAAACTGTTTTTT. It encodes CASGKQGRTNEKLFF.